What follows are 24 T cell receptor beta chains derived from one specimen sequenced in a study of T cells in Graves' hyperthyroidism and ophthalmopathy. RNA transcripts yielded amplified TCR beta CDR3 regions. Carried out on the TCR CDR3, a first-round RT-PCR used the HTBI primer set. TCRdb reanalysed the multiplex PCR reads using MiXCR and keeps one entry per CDR3 protein. The profile shows hundreds of thousands of distinct CDR3 sequences, 16% of them singletons. Sequencing was carried out using blood. These receptors all come from a woman between 18 and 30 years old with Graves' hyperthyroidism.

A word on this clonotype: At one end, the junction sequence differs from germline, possibly due to a read error. V and J are TRBV2 and TRBJ1-1; D is unresolved. This CDR3 is built from 12 residues. CDR1 and CDR2 (germline): SNHLY, FYNNEI. This CDR3 reads CVSSVPGPEAFF. For the CDR3, the DNA is TGTGTCAGCAGTGTCCCGGGCCCTGAAGCTTTCTTT.

In DNA form, the CDR3 reads TGTGCCAGCAGCGTATTAGCGGGAGGGGAGACCCAGTACTTC. Translating it yields CASSVLAGGETQYF. The chain recombines TRBV9 with TRBJ2-5, with TRBD2 identical over 11 bases. This CDR3 is built from 14 residues. Germline V gene data show CDR1 as SGDLS and CDR2 as YYNGEE. Germline trimming cut 1 base from V and 5 bases from J; bases unmatched to any gene: 1.

V gene TRBV14 combines with J gene TRBJ2-1, with 7 nucleotides matching TRBD1. Trimming at V came to 4 bases and at J to 4 bases, leaving 13 bases not matched to a gene. The CDR3 is 17 amino acids. Per germline, CDR1 SGHDN and CDR2 FVKESK. CDR3 in DNA: TGTGCCAGCAGCCCAGACAGGGTCGTAGCCCCATACAATGAGCAGTTCTTC. It codes for CASSPDRVVAPYNEQFF.

This clonotype was picked up a small number of times. V gene TRBV13 combines with J gene TRBJ2-5; D is unclear. Trimming pared 2 bases from V and 2 bases from J, leaving 18 bases between. The CDR3 is made up of 17 amino acids. Per the germline V gene, CDR1 is PRHDT and CDR2 is FYEKMQ (reference sequence). The CDR3 reads CASSLLPKTSSQETQYF. The CDR3 DNA reads as TGTGCCAGCAGCTTATTGCCGAAAACCTCATCGCAAGAGACCCAGTACTTC. The variable domain in full, completed from reference TRBV13 and TRBJ2-5, reads AAGVIQSPRHLIKEKRETATLKCYPIPRHDTVYWYQQGPGQDPQFLISFYEKMQSDKGSIPDRFSAQQFSDYHSELNMSSLELGDSALYFCASSLLPKTSSQETQYFGPGTRLLVL.

This clonotype was seen many times. The chain carries TRBV3-1 and TRBJ2-7, with 12 bases aligning to TRBD1. V dropped 3 bases and J dropped 5; count of bases not matched to a gene: 20. The CDR3 has 20 residues. In germline, CDR1 is LGHDT, CDR2 YNNKEL (reference sequence). Written as DNA, the CDR3 is TGTGCCAGCAGCCAGCTTGCCAGCCCAATCCGGGACAGGGGGCCGAACGAGCAGTACTTC. It translates to CASSQLASPIRDRGPNEQYF.

This clonotype was seen a handful of times. The V call is TRBV5-1, the J call TRBJ2-1, with 9 bases aligning to TRBD2. With 7 bases clipped from V and 2 bases from J, the junction kept 7 bases outside the gene matches. Per the germline V gene, CDR1 is SGHRS and CDR2 is YFSETQ. This CDR3 has 15 amino acids. CDR3 sequence reads: CASETGLATYNEQFF. The CDR3 DNA sequence: TGCGCCAGCGAGACGGGACTAGCTACCTACAATGAGCAGTTCTTC.

This clonotype was picked up a small number of times. The chain combines TRBV6-1 with TRBJ2-7; D might be TRBD2 (7 bases). The CDR3 totals 16 residues. The germline V gene encodes CDR1 MNHNS and CDR2 SASEGT. Trimming removed 3 bases from V and 4 bases from J, with 19 bases in between. CDR3 DNA sequence: TGTGCCAGCAGTGAGGAGCCCGGGGGGCATACGTACGAGCAGTACTTC. Its protein is CASSEEPGGHTYEQYF.

This clonotype was counted once. The rearrangement joins TRBV7-9 to TRBJ1-2, with D possibly being TRBD1 (6 bases). The CDR3 spans 15 residues. Trimming took 4 bases from V and 2 from J, leaving 14 bases between them. Germline CDR1 and CDR2: SEHNR and FQNEAQ (reference sequence). CDR3 nucleotide sequence: TGTGCCAGCAGCTCACCTCGACAGGCAAACTATGGCTACACCTTC. Its translation is CASSSPRQANYGYTF.

This clonotype was seen a few times. J is TRBJ1-1 and V is TRBV6-1; D not certain. Between the trimmed V and J ends, which lost 6 bases and 8 bases, there was a span of 10 bases. Germline CDR1 reads MNHNS; CDR2 reads SASEGT. This CDR3 is built from 11 residues. In DNA, the CDR3 is TGTGCCAGCAGGTATGGAAACGAAGCTTTCTTT. As protein: CASRYGNEAFF.

The chain links TRBV5-1 to TRBJ2-7, with D perhaps being TRBD1 or TRBD2 (5 bases each). This CDR3 has 13 amino acids. The ends were cut back, 6 bases at V and 6 bases at J, with 16 bases in the middle. Per germline, CDR1 SGHRS and CDR2 YFSETQ. The CDR3 nucleotides read TGCGCCAGCAACTCCCGTCGGGGCCCCGAGCAGTACTTC. Residues: CASNSRRGPEQYF.

This clonotype was counted only a few times. The chain uses TRBV9 and TRBJ2-7; D gene uncertain. Germline CDR1 SGDLS, CDR2 YYNGEE. The length of the CDR3 is 14 residues. The V end was cut by 3 bases, the J end by 2 bases, with 12 bases between. CDR3 DNA: TGTGCCAGCAGCGCTACTTGGGTAACCTACGAGCAGTACTTC. Amino acids: CASSATWVTYEQYF.

This clonotype has more than one count but fewer than ten. The genes are TRBV6-2 or TRBV6-3 and TRBJ2-1, with 11 bases lining up with TRBD2. Germline trimming cut 0 bases from V and 7 bases from J; bases unmatched to any gene: 11. The CDR3 totals 18 residues. Per the germline V gene, CDR1 is MNHEY and CDR2 is SVGEGT. The CDR3: CASSYSPFIAGGPNEQFF. In DNA form, the CDR3 reads TGTGCCAGCAGTTACTCTCCATTTATAGCGGGAGGGCCGAATGAGCAGTTCTTC.

This clonotype was found many times. This sequence joins TRBV28 and TRBJ2-1; D may be TRBD1 or TRBD2 (5 bases each). Germline loops: CDR1 MDHEN, CDR2 SYDVKM. V lost 6 bases and J 0 bases, leaving 15 bases between the germline ends. The length of the CDR3 is 16 residues. Here the CDR3 DNA reads TGTGCCAGCAGATCTCCGGGACCTATCTCCTACAATGAGCAGTTCTTC. Protein sequence: CASRSPGPISYNEQFF.

This clonotype was counted at least ten times. V gene TRBV12-3 or TRBV12-4 combines with J gene TRBJ1-1; D gene uncertain. Trimming shortened V by 3 bases and J by 6 bases, and 8 bases separated the two germline ends. The CDR3 is 12 amino acids. The CDR3 sequence: CASSFRSSEAFF. CDR3 nucleotide sequence: TGTGCCAGCAGTTTTAGGAGCTCTGAAGCTTTCTTT.

This clonotype has a handful of counts. The rearrangement uses TRBV11-2 and TRBJ1-6, with 11 bases lining up with TRBD1. V trimming: 5 bases; J trimming: 10 bases; junction bases outside the gene matches: 10. The germline CDR1 and CDR2 sequences are SGHAT and FQNNGV. This CDR3 has 16 amino acids. The DNA of the CDR3 is TGTGCCAGCAGCGCGGAGCTAAGGACAGGGGGCTCACCCCTCCACTTT. It specifies CASSAELRTGGSPLHF.

V gene TRBV4-3 combines with J gene TRBJ2-3; D might be TRBD2 (6 bases). Per the germline V gene, CDR1 is LGHNA and CDR2 is YSLEER. The CDR3 length is 19 residues. V shed 4 bases and J shed 0 bases, with 23 bases lying between them. In DNA form, the CDR3 reads TGCGCCAGCAGCCCGGCGGAGGGTCACGGCCCAGAGAGCACAGATACGCAGTATTTT. Translated: CASSPAEGHGPESTDTQYF.

This clonotype has more than one count but fewer than ten. The gene calls are TRBV6-2 or TRBV6-3 and TRBJ2-7, with 11 bases that match TRBD2. After removal of 6 bases from V and 3 bases from J, the junction contained 7 bases not matched to a gene. The CDR3 covers 15 residues. The V gene's germline CDR1 is MNHEY and CDR2 SVGEGT. CDR3 sequence (DNA): TGTGCCAGCAGAAATCTAGCGGGGGGCGACTACGAGCAGTACTTC. It encodes CASRNLAGGDYEQYF.

This chain uses TRBV12-3 or TRBV12-4 with TRBJ1-1; D ambiguous. This CDR3 has 12 amino acids. V lost 7 bases to trimming and J lost 5 bases, with 11 bases between them. The CDR3 DNA reads as TGTGCCAGCACCACCCCGGCGACTGAAGCTTTCTTT. Its protein is CASTTPATEAFF.

This clonotype has only a few counts. The genes are TRBV24-1 and TRBJ2-2, with D possibly TRBD2 on 5 matching bases. Looked up from germline, CDR1 is KGHDR and CDR2 is SFDVKD. The CDR3 has 15 residues. Between the trimmed V and J ends, which lost 6 bases and 1 base, there was a span of 11 bases. The CDR3 DNA reads as TGTGCCACCAGTCTCTCGGCGGGGAACACCGGGGAGCTGTTTTTT. This codes for CATSLSAGNTGELFF.

CDR3 coding DNA: TGTGCCAGCAGCCCGCCCGGGACAGGGGAAGGCTACACCTTC. Translated: CASSPPGTGEGYTF. The rearrangement joins TRBV7-9 to TRBJ1-2; TRBD1 agrees at 10 bases. The CDR3 runs 14 residues. CDR1 and CDR2 from the germline V gene are SEHNR and FQNEAQ (reference sequence). V trimming: 5 bases; J trimming: 8 bases; junction bases outside the gene matches: 8. The full variable domain, completed using reference TRBV7-9 and TRBJ1-2, is DTGVSQNPRHKITKRGQNVTFRCDPISEHNRLYWYRQTLGQGPEFLTYFQNEAQLEKSRLLSDRFSAERPKGSFSTLEIQRTEQGDSAMYLCASSPPGTGEGYTFGSGTRLTVV.

The V gene is TRBV20-1, the J gene TRBJ2-1, with TRBD2 matching 10 bases. Germline CDR1 is DFQATT and CDR2 is SNEGSKA (reference sequence). The V and J ends lost 4 bases and 7 bases, in that order; junction bases with no gene match: 4. CDR3 length: 13 amino acids. In DNA, the CDR3 is TGCAGTGCTACCGGACTAGCGGATAATGAGCAGTTCTTC. Translated, it gives CSATGLADNEQFF.

In its sample, this clonotype was seen a few times. This chain uses TRBV5-5 with TRBJ2-1, with 11 nucleotides matching TRBD1. This CDR3 is 15 amino acids long. Germline CDR1 reads SGHKS; CDR2 reads YYEKEE (reference sequence). After removal of 4 bases from V and 6 bases from J, the junction contained 6 bases not matched to a gene. Here the CDR3 reads CASSVTGQGGNEQFF. The CDR3 DNA reads as TGTGCCAGCAGCGTAACGGGACAGGGGGGCAATGAGCAGTTCTTC.

This chain joins TRBV20-1 and TRBJ1-2; the D gene is possibly TRBD1 (6 bases). V shed 2 bases and J shed 6 bases, with 10 bases lying between them. CDR1 is DFQATT and CDR2 is SNEGSKA in the germline V gene (reference sequence). The CDR3 totals 12 residues. The CDR3 sequence is CSARQGWNGYTF. In nucleotides, the CDR3 is TGCAGTGCTAGACAGGGGTGGAATGGCTACACCTTC.

This chain joins TRBV20-1 and TRBJ1-1; D remains unclear. This CDR3 contains 13 residues. The V and J ends lost 6 bases and 3 bases respectively, with 14 bases between them. Looked up from germline, CDR1 is DFQATT and CDR2 is SNEGSKA (reference sequence). CDR3 bases: TGCAGTGCCCCCCCTCCCATGGACACTGAAGCTTTCTTT. Translated: CSAPPPMDTEAFF.